The next 27 T cell receptor beta chains were all read from a single sample in a study of OX40 agonist ivuxolimab in advanced cancers. Measured with immunoSEQ multiplex PCR; TCRdb has only the in-frame clones, and not every one. The table lists some 70,000 clones, just over 85% of them singletons. The source material was CD4+ or CD8+ T cells sorted from blood, sampled in a trial of the OX40 agonist ivuxolimab. These receptors were obtained from an adult with an advanced solid tumor such as melanoma, head and neck, liver or kidney cancer.

This clone was found a few times. The chain couples TRBV5-8 to TRBJ1-2; D ambiguous. The CDR3 contains 12 residues. V lost 4 bases to trimming and J lost 5 bases, with 9 bases between them. The germline V gene has CDR1 SGHTS and CDR2 YDEGEE. CDR3 bases: TGTGCCAGCAGCCCCCGACTATATGGCTACACCTTC. This codes for CASSPRLYGYTF.

A few counts support this clone. This sequence joins TRBV14 and TRBJ2-1, with 10 bases that match TRBD1. The ends lost 3 bases at V and 8 bases at J; junction bases unmatched: 7. The CDR3 sequence is 15 residues long. The V gene's germline CDR1 is SGHDN and CDR2 FVKESK. The CDR3 bases are TGTGCCAGCAGCCAGCGACAGGGGGCGACCTATGAGCAGTTCTTC. This encodes CASSQRQGATYEQFF.

The CDR3, as DNA: TGTGCCATCAGTGAGGGACAGGAAAGCAATCAGCCCCAGCATTTT. It encodes CAISEGQESNQPQHF. This sequence joins TRBV10-3 and TRBJ1-5, with 7 nucleotides matching TRBD1. J gave up 1 base and V 2 bases, and 2 bases lay outside the gene matches. The CDR3 has 15 amino acids. The germline V gene has CDR1 ENHRY and CDR2 SYGVKD.

The chain recombines TRBV5-1 with TRBJ2-5; possibly TRBD1 for D (7 bases). This CDR3 has 15 amino acids. Germline-derived CDR1 and CDR2 are SGHRS and YFSETQ. V lost 4 bases to trimming and J lost 2 bases, with 15 bases between them. The DNA for the CDR3 is TGCGCCAGCAGCCAGGAGGGGGCAACTCAAGAGACCCAGTACTTC. Its translation: CASSQEGATQETQYF.

This clone was counted a single time. The J gene is TRBJ2-5, the V gene TRBV6-6; weak D call: TRBD2 (6 bases). Gene TRBJ2-7 matches the end of the DNA better, so the J call may be wrong. The CDR3 is 16 amino acids. Germline V gene sequence: CDR1 MNHNY, CDR2 SVGAGI (reference sequence). The DNA of the CDR3 is TGTGCCAGCAGTTCGGACAAGGCGGGATTCTCCTACGAGCAGTACTTC. This encodes CASSSDKAGFSYEQYF.

J is TRBJ1-6 and V is TRBV27; D unclear. This CDR3 is 12 amino acids long. CDR1 and CDR2 from the germline V gene are MNHEY and SMNVEV (reference sequence). V was pared by 1 base and J by 10 bases, with 5 bases between. The CDR3 nucleotides are TGTGCCAGCAGTTTATTAGGCTCACCCCTCCACTTT. The encoded protein is CASSLLGSPLHF.

The V gene is TRBV6-4, the J gene TRBJ2-3; possibly TRBD1 or TRBD2 for D (6 bases each). Trimming stripped 8 bases from V and 2 bases from J, with 17 bases between. Germline assignment: CDR1 MRHNA and CDR2 SNTAGT. CDR3 length: 15 amino acids. The CDR3 DNA is TGTGCCAGCTCCTCTCAAGGGGGGTACACAGATACGCAGTATTTT. This translates into CASSSQGGYTDTQYF.

This sequence joins TRBV5-4 and TRBJ1-1, with D perhaps TRBD1 (5 bases). Germline CDR1 is SGHNT and CDR2 is YYREEE (reference sequence). This CDR3 is built from 14 residues. Trimming cost V 4 bases and J 4 bases, with 14 bases left between them. Written as DNA, the CDR3 is TGTGCCAGCAGCATGGGACGGCGGGGCACTGAAGCTTTCTTT. This sequence encodes CASSMGRRGTEAFF.

The chain combines TRBV19 with TRBJ2-5; TRBD2 might be the D (5 bases). Trimming cost V 5 bases and J 4 bases, with 14 bases left between them. The CDR3 spans 14 residues. CDR1 and CDR2 (germline): LNHDA, SQIVND (reference sequence). The CDR3 bases are TGTGCCAGTAGTGTAGCGTTCGCAGGAGAGACCCAGTACTTC. The encoded protein is CASSVAFAGETQYF.

The V and J genes are TRBV10-3 and TRBJ1-5; D may be TRBD1 (5 bases). This CDR3 has 14 residues. CDR1 is ENHRY and CDR2 is SYGVKD in the germline V gene. Trimming took off 3 bases at V and 3 bases at J, with 9 bases between the two ends. CDR3 DNA: TGTGCCATCAGTGAAGGGGACCTCAATCAGCCCCAGCATTTT. It codes for CAISEGDLNQPQHF.

The table lists this clone with a few counts. This chain joins TRBV7-6 and TRBJ2-5; 9 bases fit TRBD1. The length of the CDR3 is 15 residues. Germline assignment: CDR1 SGHVS and CDR2 FNYEAQ. V trimming: 1 base; J trimming: 3 bases; junction bases outside the gene matches: 3. The CDR3 here is CASSLVGTGKETQYF. The CDR3 DNA reads as TGTGCCAGCAGCTTAGTCGGGACAGGGAAAGAGACCCAGTACTTC. Full variable domain (missing parts from reference TRBV7-6 and TRBJ2-5): GAGVSQSPRYKVTKRGQDVALRCDPISGHVSLYWYRQALGQGPEFLTYFNYEAQQDKSGLPNDRFSAERPEGSISTLTIQRTEQRDSAMYRCASSLVGTGKETQYFGPGTRLLVL.

This clone occurred many times. J is TRBJ2-7 and V is TRBV19; D gene ambiguous. Germline assignment: CDR1 LNHDA and CDR2 SQIVND (reference sequence). The CDR3 length is 14 residues. V was trimmed by 7 bases and J by 3 bases, leaving 16 bases between them. CDR3 in DNA: TGTGCCAGTACCAAACGACATCCAGACTACGAGCAGTACTTC. Translation: CASTKRHPDYEQYF.

The rearrangement uses TRBV19 and TRBJ1-5, with D possibly matching TRBD1 (5 bases). CDR1 is LNHDA and CDR2 is SQIVND in the germline V gene (reference sequence). The length of the CDR3 is 14 residues. V lost 7 bases and J 4 bases, leaving 14 bases between the germline ends. The CDR3 loop is CASTPGRANQPQHF. The CDR3 region has the DNA TGTGCCAGTACCCCGGGACGGGCAAATCAGCCCCAGCATTTT.

This clone is termed medium-sized (0.01 to 0.1%). V and J are TRBV7-8 and TRBJ1-3, with D perhaps TRBD1 (6 bases). The CDR3 contains 14 residues. Germline V gene sequence: CDR1 SGHVS, CDR2 FQNEAQ. Trimming took 6 bases from V and 3 from J, leaving 12 bases between them. The DNA of the CDR3 is TGTGCCAGCAGGACGGACAGATATGGAAACACCATATATTTT. Its translation: CASRTDRYGNTIYF.

The genes are TRBV5-6 and TRBJ2-3; 11 bases fit TRBD2. This CDR3 is 15 amino acids long. With 4 bases clipped from V and 10 bases from J, the junction kept 11 bases outside the gene matches. Germline CDR1 SGHDT, CDR2 YYEEEE. The CDR3 sequence: CASSLPGLAAESQYF. The CDR3 DNA is TGTGCCAGCAGCCTACCGGGACTAGCGGCGGAATCGCAGTATTTT. Based on the CDR3 plus reference TRBV5-6 and TRBJ2-3, the full variable domain is DAGVTQSPTHLIKTRGQQVTLRCSPKSGHDTVSWYQQALGQGPQFIFQYYEEEERQRGNFPDRFSGHQFPNYSSELNVNALLLGDSALYLCASSLPGLAAESQYFGPGTRLTVL.

The chain uses TRBV5-4 and TRBJ2-3; D may be TRBD2 (5 bases). Trimming removed 5 bases at V and 5 bases at J, with 15 bases between. CDR1 and CDR2 (germline): SGHNT, YYREEE (reference sequence). This CDR3 contains 14 residues. CDR3 sequence: CASRSGNPGDTQYF. The CDR3 bases are TGTGCCAGCAGATCCGGGAACCCAGGAGATACGCAGTATTTT.

J is TRBJ1-1 and V is TRBV7-8; D might be TRBD1 (5 bases). Germline lookup yields CDR1 SGHVS and CDR2 FQNEAQ. The V end lost 3 bases, the J end lost 0 bases, and 8 bases lay between the germline ends. The CDR3 is made up of 14 amino acids. CDR3 nucleotides: TGTGCCAGCAGCTTTGACAGCATGAACACTGAAGCTTTCTTT. Protein: CASSFDSMNTEAFF. Full variable domain (missing parts from reference TRBV7-8 and TRBJ1-1): GAGVSQSPRYKVAKRGQDVALRCDPISGHVSLFWYQQALGQGPEFLTYFQNEAQLDKSGLPSDRFFAERPEGSVSTLKIQRTQQEDSAVYLCASSFDSMNTEAFFGQGTRLTVV.

CDR3 nucleotide sequence: TGTGCCAGCAGCCCCGGGACCGCTAATGAAAAACTGTTTTTT. This translates into CASSPGTANEKLFF. The chain uses TRBV11-3 and TRBJ1-4; D is perhaps TRBD1 (5 bases). The CDR3 is 14 amino acids. Trimming shortened V by 5 bases and J by 3 bases, and 10 bases separated the two germline ends. Germline V gene data show CDR1 as SGHNT and CDR2 as YENEEA.

The rearrangement links TRBV11-2 to TRBJ2-3; 7 bases fit TRBD1. This CDR3 region has 13 residues. CDR1 and CDR2 from the germline V gene are SGHAT and FQNNGV. With 7 bases clipped from V and 5 bases from J, the junction kept 6 bases outside the gene matches. The CDR3 nucleotides are TGTGCCAGCACCGTTAACAGGGGAGATACGCAGTATTTT. Its translation: CASTVNRGDTQYF.

The chain recombines TRBV11-3 with TRBJ1-6; unclear D gene. Trimming left V 5 bases short and J 5 bases short, with 10 bases between. CDR3 length: 14 residues. Germline CDR1 reads SGHNT; CDR2 reads YENEEA. The DNA of the CDR3 is TGTGCCAGCAGCCCCGGACGGCATAATTCACCCCTCCACTTT. This translates into CASSPGRHNSPLHF.

This clone was found a few times. The genes are TRBV12-5 and TRBJ1-5; D is uncertain. V lost 5 bases and J 6 bases, leaving 8 bases between the germline ends. The CDR3 runs to 12 residues. Germline V gene lookup returns CDR1 LGHNT and CDR2 FRNRAP. The CDR3 loop is CASGTLTQPQHF. In DNA form, the CDR3 reads TGTGCTAGTGGTACCCTCACTCAGCCCCAGCATTTT.

V usage is TRBV28 and J usage is TRBJ2-1; 9 bases map to TRBD2. This CDR3 contains 15 residues. The J segment lost 1 base and the V segment lost 6 bases, leaving 4 bases of the junction unmatched. CDR1 MDHEN and CDR2 SYDVKM come from the germline V gene. For the CDR3, the DNA is TGTGCCAGCAGCAGCGGGGGGCGTTCCTACAATGAGCAGTTCTTC. The encoded protein is CASSSGGRSYNEQFF.

The chain is built from TRBV5-4 and TRBJ1-1; TRBD1 might be the D (6 bases). The V end was cut by 4 bases, the J end by 2 bases, with 21 bases between. CDR1 and CDR2 (germline): SGHNT, YYREEE (reference sequence). The CDR3 has 17 residues. CDR3 sequence: CASSPGGGRGVNTEAFF. The CDR3 nucleotides are TGTGCCAGCAGCCCCGGGGGAGGCAGGGGAGTCAACACTGAAGCTTTCTTT.

In regard to this clone: One end of the junction does not line up with germline, which may come from a read error. V is TRBV6-5 and J is TRBJ2-5; 9 nucleotides align to TRBD2. The germline V gene encodes CDR1 MNHEY and CDR2 SVGAGI. The CDR3 sequence is 15 residues long. The CDR3 region has the DNA TGTGCCAGCAGTGACTCCGGGACTAGCTTAGAGACCCAGTACTTC. Translation gives CASSDSGTSLETQYF.

The chain employs TRBV18 and TRBJ2-1, with D possibly being TRBD1 (6 bases). The CDR3 loop spans 15 amino acids. Germline V gene sequence: CDR1 KGHSH, CDR2 LQKENI. The ends were cut back, 3 bases at V and 3 bases at J, with 12 bases in the middle. CDR3 region: CASSPDSTHYNEQFF. The CDR3 nucleotides read TGTGCCAGCTCACCGGACAGCACCCACTACAATGAGCAGTTCTTC.

A single count supports this clone. This chain links TRBV7-2 with TRBJ2-7, with D perhaps matching TRBD2 (7 bases). This CDR3 contains 16 residues. CDR1 is SGHTA and CDR2 is FQGNSA in the germline V gene. V was shortened by 1 base and J by 0 bases, with 13 bases between the two germline ends. The chain's CDR3 is CASSLGGAGASYEQYF. The CDR3 DNA reads as TGTGCCAGCAGCTTAGGGGGCGCGGGGGCCTCCTACGAGCAGTACTTC.

V gene TRBV11-3 combines with J gene TRBJ2-7; D remains unclear. The CDR3 totals 14 residues. The germline gives CDR1 SGHNT, CDR2 YENEEA. V was clipped by 5 bases and J by 1 base, with 12 bases between them. CDR3 coding DNA: TGTGCCAGCAGCCAGTCTACCGGATCCTACGAGCAGTACTTC. Translation: CASSQSTGSYEQYF.